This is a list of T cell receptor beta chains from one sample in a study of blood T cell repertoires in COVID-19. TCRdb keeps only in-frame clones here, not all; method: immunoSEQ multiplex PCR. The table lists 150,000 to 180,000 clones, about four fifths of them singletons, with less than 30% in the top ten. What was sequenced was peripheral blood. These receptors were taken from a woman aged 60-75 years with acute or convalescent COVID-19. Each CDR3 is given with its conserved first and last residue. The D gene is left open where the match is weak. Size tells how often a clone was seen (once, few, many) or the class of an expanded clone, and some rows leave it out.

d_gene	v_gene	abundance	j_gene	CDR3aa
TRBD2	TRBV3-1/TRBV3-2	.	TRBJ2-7	CASSPGLAGDYEQYF
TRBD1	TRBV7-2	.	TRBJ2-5	CASSLKAGTGLGTQYF
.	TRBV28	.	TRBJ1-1	CASSPPLRDTEAFF
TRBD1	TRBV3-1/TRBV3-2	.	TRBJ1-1	CASSQQGGYTEAFF
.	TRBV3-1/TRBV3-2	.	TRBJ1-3	CASSQRGSGNTIYF
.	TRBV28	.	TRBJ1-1	CASSHGTSRGTEAFF
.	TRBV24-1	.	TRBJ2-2	CATSSWPGELFF
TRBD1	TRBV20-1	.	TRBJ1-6	CSASTAGGASYNSPLHF
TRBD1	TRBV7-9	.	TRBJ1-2	CASSYQTGGHGYTF
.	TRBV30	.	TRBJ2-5	CALNRDSLEETQYF
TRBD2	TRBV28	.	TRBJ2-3	CASSVGLAGATQYF
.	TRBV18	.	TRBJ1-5	CASSSGGNQPQHF
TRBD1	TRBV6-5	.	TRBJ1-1	CASSSQDRRLSTEAFF
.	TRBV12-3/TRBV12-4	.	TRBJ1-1	CASSPRDTEAFF
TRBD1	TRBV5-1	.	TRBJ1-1	CASSYTPQGGNTEAFF
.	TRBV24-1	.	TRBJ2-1	CATAPGSSYNEQFF
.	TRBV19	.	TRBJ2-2	CASRLPSTTLNTGELFF
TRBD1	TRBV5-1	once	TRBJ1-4	CASSLGTGEEGKLFF
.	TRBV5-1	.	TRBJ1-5	CASSLGDLPNQPQHF
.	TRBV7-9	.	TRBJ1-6	CASSLSVRMNSPLHF
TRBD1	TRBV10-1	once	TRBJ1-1	CASSPGTAPTNTEAFF
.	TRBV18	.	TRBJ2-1	CASSRQTYNEQFF
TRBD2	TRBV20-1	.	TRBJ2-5	CSASPGLADQETQYF
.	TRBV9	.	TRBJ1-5	CASSVDVVEGIHNQPQHF
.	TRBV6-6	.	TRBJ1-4	CASTNTGTNEKLFF